This TCR beta chain was identified during a study of beta chain features in type 1 diabetes. General study results and limits: Insertions were fewer and deletions more numerous at VDJ junctions in type 1 diabetes patients. The study found moderately but significantly shorter TCRB CDR3s in all four CD4+ subsets of Type 1 diabetes patients. The study left unresolved whether HLA type influences TCRB rearrangement.

The CDR3 contains 16 residues. Per germline, CDR1 LNHDA and CDR2 SQIVND (reference sequence). With 5 bases removed from V and 1 base from J, the gap between germline ends came to 16 bases. Expressed TCRB transcripts were sequenced after all isolated RNA was converted to cDNA. The repertoire was sequenced with immunoSEQ multiplex PCR; TCRdb's copy has only in-frame clones and lacks some. Here the sample spans about 230,000 clones, over 8.5% being singletons. On this clone itself: The antigen is not known.

This TCR was sampled from a woman aged 18 to 35 in good health. The chain has TRBV19 and TRBJ2-3, with a tentative D call TRBD2 (6 bases). Sequencing was carried out using naive CD4+ T cells from blood. The CDR3 nucleotides are TGTGCCAGTAGTCTCGGGACTCTGGGCGGCACAGATACGCAGTATTTT. This sequence encodes CASSLGTLGGTDTQYF.